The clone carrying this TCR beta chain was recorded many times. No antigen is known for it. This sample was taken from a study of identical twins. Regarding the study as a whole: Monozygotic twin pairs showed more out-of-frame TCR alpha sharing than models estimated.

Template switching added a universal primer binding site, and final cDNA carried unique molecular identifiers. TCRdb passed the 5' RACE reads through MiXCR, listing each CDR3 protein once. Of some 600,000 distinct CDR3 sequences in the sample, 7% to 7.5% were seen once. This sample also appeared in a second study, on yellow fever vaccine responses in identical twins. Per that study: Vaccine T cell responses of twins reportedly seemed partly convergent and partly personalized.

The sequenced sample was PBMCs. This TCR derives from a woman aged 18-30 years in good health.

Here the CDR3 reads CASSWGRTSGTDTQYF. The CDR3 DNA is TGCGCCAGCAGCTGGGGGAGGACTAGCGGCACAGATACGCAGTATTTT. V is TRBV5-1 and J is TRBJ2-3, with TRBD2 matching 9 bases. CDR1 and CDR2 from the germline V gene are SGHRS and YFSETQ. This CDR3 is 16 amino acids long. The V gene end was trimmed by 3 bases and the J gene end by 1 base; junction bases not matched to a gene: 6.